The 24 T cell receptor beta chains given below trace back to one sample, sequenced in a study of molecular identifiers for immune sequencing clone quantification. TCRdb fed the PCR reads into MiXCR, producing one record per CDR3 protein. This sample carries some 5,700 distinct CDR3 sequences, roughly 15% of them seen once, and the ten largest clones take 2.3%. Sequencing was done on a sample of naive CD8+ T cells from blood, with Jurkat cell RNA spiked in. Subset specified: FACS-sorted CD8+CD4-CCR7+CD45RA+ naive T cells. These receptors were taken from a human donor in good health. Some libraries in this study had Jurkat cell RNA spiked in.

By share, this clonotype counts as medium-sized. The V call is TRBV12-3 or TRBV12-4, the J call TRBJ2-3; no firm D call. With 5 bases removed from V and 4 bases from J, the gap between germline ends came to 7 bases. The CDR3 is made up of 12 amino acids. The CDR3 reads CASSQAADTQYF. CDR3 bases: TGTGCCAGCAGTCAGGCGGCAGATACGCAGTATTTT.

Judged by abundance, this clonotype is medium-sized. The V gene is TRBV2, the J gene TRBJ2-1, with D tentatively TRBD2 (6 bases). This CDR3 region has 13 residues. V was trimmed by 6 bases and J by 9 bases, leaving 15 bases between them. Germline V gene data show CDR1 as SNHLY and CDR2 as FYNNEI. CDR3 region: CASRARLGLEQFF. The CDR3 coding sequence is TGTGCCAGCAGAGCACGACTAGGACTTGAGCAGTTCTTC.

This clonotype was picked up many times. The chain joins TRBV4-3 to TRBJ1-5; no clear D. This CDR3 region has 16 residues. Trimming pared 0 bases from V and 4 bases from J, leaving 13 bases between. Germline V gives CDR1 LGHNA, CDR2 YSLEER. CDR3 sequence: CASSQDRTLLNQPQHF. Written as DNA, the CDR3 is TGCGCCAGCAGCCAAGACCGAACTCTACTGAATCAGCCCCAGCATTTT.

As concerns this clonotype: A much larger clone lies a single base off, so this may be a read error. The chain employs TRBV7-3 and TRBJ1-1; 8 positions agree with TRBD1. Germline V gene sequence: CDR1 SGHTA, CDR2 FQGTGA. This CDR3 region has 14 residues. The CDR3 spells CTSSAGQGRTEAFF. The CDR3, as DNA: TGTACCAGCAGCGCAGGACAGGGAAGAACTGAAGCTTTCTTT.

This clonotype is labeled as medium-sized. V and J are TRBV7-2 and TRBJ2-5; 8 nucleotides line up with TRBD2. This CDR3 contains 15 residues. Germline V gene sequence: CDR1 SGHTA, CDR2 FQGNSA. Trimming cost V 4 bases and J 3 bases; bases outside gene matches: 7. CDR3 bases: TGTGCCAGCAGCTGGGGGAGCGGGGGAAAAGAGACCCAGTACTTC. Translating gives CASSWGSGGKETQYF.

This clonotype counts as medium-sized. The J gene is TRBJ2-3, the V gene TRBV9, with D perhaps TRBD2 (6 bases). Germline assignment: CDR1 SGDLS and CDR2 YYNGEE. The CDR3 extends over 15 amino acids. The ends were cut back, 8 bases at V and 3 bases at J, with 19 bases in the middle. The CDR3 loop reads CASSSAGRETDTQYF. CDR3 DNA: TGTGCCAGTTCTTCGGCGGGAAGAGAAACAGATACGCAGTATTTT.

Sample share makes this clonotype medium-sized. This rearrangement joins TRBV4-3 to TRBJ1-2, with 9 nucleotides matching TRBD1. V gave up 2 bases and J gave up 2 bases; unmatched junction bases: 6. The CDR3 runs to 16 residues. Germline V gene data show CDR1 as LGHNA and CDR2 as YSLEER. CDR3 in DNA: TGCGCCAGCAGCCAATCGCGGACAGGGGTCAACTATGGCTACACCTTC. Its protein is CASSQSRTGVNYGYTF.

This clonotype is categorized as medium-sized. The chain links TRBV10-3 to TRBJ2-5, with D possibly TRBD1 on 5 matching bases. Germline assignment: CDR1 ENHRY and CDR2 SYGVKD. V was clipped by 3 bases and J by 1 base, with 6 bases between them. The CDR3 consists of 13 residues. The DNA for the CDR3 is TGTGCCATCAGTGAAGACAGCCAAGAGACCCAGTACTTC. Translating it yields CAISEDSQETQYF.

By its share, this clonotype is medium-sized. This chain connects TRBV7-2 to TRBJ2-3, with 9 bases identical to TRBD1. Germline CDR1 and CDR2: SGHTA and FQGNSA. Losses at the gene ends were 5 bases for V and 4 bases for J; bases not matched to a gene: 16. This CDR3 spans 18 amino acids. The CDR3 loop is CASSPRATTGGYPDTQYF. The CDR3 DNA reads TGTGCCAGCAGCCCTAGGGCAACCACAGGGGGCTATCCAGATACGCAGTATTTT.

This clonotype was observed at least ten times. The J gene is TRBJ2-5, the V gene TRBV12-3 or TRBV12-4; D might be TRBD1 or TRBD2, each matching 5 bases. The CDR3 is 14 amino acids. Deletions cut 2 bases from V and 3 bases from J, with 10 bases between. The CDR3 region is CASSLTRGEETQYF. Here the CDR3 DNA reads TGTGCCAGCAGTTTAACCCGAGGGGAAGAGACCCAGTACTTC.

This clonotype was observed many times. V usage is TRBV29-1 and J usage is TRBJ2-1; D might be TRBD1 (6 bases). V lost 4 bases and J 0 bases, leaving 7 bases between the germline ends. The CDR3 contains 13 residues. CDR1 SQVTM and CDR2 ANQGSEA come from the germline V gene. The CDR3 coding sequence is TGCAGCGTTGTAGGGGGCTCCTACAATGAGCAGTTCTTC. Amino acid sequence: CSVVGGSYNEQFF.

Sample share makes this clonotype medium-sized. The chain combines TRBV29-1 with TRBJ2-2, with D possibly matching TRBD2 (6 bases). The V end was cut by 0 bases, the J end by 0 bases, with 11 bases between. The germline V gene has CDR1 SQVTM and CDR2 ANQGSEA. The CDR3 consists of 16 residues. The CDR3 loop is CSVEDRQRANTGELFF. CDR3 coding DNA: TGCAGCGTTGAAGATCGGCAGCGGGCGAACACCGGGGAGCTGTTTTTT.

This clonotype is judged medium-sized. The V call is TRBV9, the J call TRBJ2-2; 9 bases are shared with TRBD2. Per the germline V gene, CDR1 is SGDLS and CDR2 is YYNGEE. J gave up 4 bases and V 0 bases, and 4 bases lay outside the gene matches. The CDR3 sequence is 16 residues long. The CDR3 is CASSVAAGGLTGELFF. The CDR3 DNA reads TGTGCCAGCAGCGTAGCGGCGGGGGGGCTCACCGGGGAGCTGTTTTTT.

By sample share, this clonotype is medium-sized. V and J are TRBV27 and TRBJ1-5; TRBD1 aligns across 7 bases. This CDR3 region has 14 residues. The V gene's germline CDR1 is MNHEY and CDR2 SMNVEV (reference sequence). Trimming took 8 bases from V and 2 from J; bases not matched to a gene: 6. CDR3 nucleotide sequence: TGTGCCAGCGGTAACAGGGGAGGCAATCAGCCCCAGCATTTT. Residues: CASGNRGGNQPQHF.

Many counts were recorded for this clonotype. The rearrangement links TRBV20-1 to TRBJ2-7; 10 bases are a match to TRBD2. Trimming cost V 0 bases and J 4 bases; bases outside gene matches: 9. The CDR3 is made up of 16 amino acids. From germline, CDR1 is DFQATT and CDR2 SNEGSKA (reference sequence). CDR3 region: CSARDAASGSRYEQYF. CDR3 nucleotide sequence: TGCAGTGCTAGAGATGCGGCTAGCGGGAGCAGGTACGAGCAGTACTTC.

By sample fraction, this clonotype is medium-sized. J is TRBJ2-2 and V is TRBV6-1; no reliable D call. The CDR3 runs to 14 residues. Germline loops: CDR1 MNHNS, CDR2 SASEGT. V was pared by 3 bases and J by 4 bases, with 9 bases between. CDR3 in amino acids: CASSELVSTGELFF. For the CDR3, the DNA is TGTGCCAGCAGTGAGTTAGTGAGCACCGGGGAGCTGTTTTTT.

This clonotype was counted between two and nine times. The rearrangement uses TRBV7-9 and TRBJ2-1; possibly TRBD1 for D (6 bases). V lost 5 bases to trimming and J lost 6 bases, with 11 bases between them. From germline, CDR1 is SEHNR and CDR2 FQNEAQ (reference sequence). The CDR3 runs to 13 residues. The CDR3: CASSLPGVNEQFF. DNA for the CDR3: TGTGCCAGCAGCCTTCCAGGGGTCAATGAGCAGTTCTTC.

Judged by abundance, this clonotype is medium-sized. The rearrangement links TRBV25-1 to TRBJ2-7, with D possibly called TRBD1 or TRBD2 (6 bases each). V lost 7 bases and J 10 bases, leaving 14 bases between the germline ends. Germline CDR1 is MGHDK and CDR2 is SYGVNS. CDR3 length equals 11 residues. This CDR3 is CASNEGDFQYF. DNA of the CDR3: TGTGCCAGCAATGAGGGGGACTTCCAGTACTTC.

This clonotype is medium-sized within its sample. The rearrangement uses TRBV4-3 and TRBJ1-1, with a tentative D call TRBD1 (5 bases). V lost 3 bases and J 1 base, leaving 12 bases between the germline ends. CDR1 is LGHNA and CDR2 is YSLEER in the germline V gene. The CDR3 runs to 15 residues. In DNA, the CDR3 is TGCGCCAGCAGCCAGGGGGGGGTCGGGAACACTGAAGCTTTCTTT. Its translation: CASSQGGVGNTEAFF.

Relative to its sample, this clonotype is medium-sized. J is TRBJ2-1 and V is TRBV7-9; D uncertain. Trimming cost V 1 base and J 9 bases, with 10 bases left between them. Germline V lookup: CDR1 SEHNR, CDR2 FQNEAQ (reference sequence). The CDR3 has 13 amino acids. CDR3 amino acids: CASSLGGSTEQFF. CDR3 nucleotides: TGTGCCAGCAGCTTAGGGGGTAGCACTGAGCAGTTCTTC.

Within the sample, this clonotype is medium-sized (0.01 to 0.1%). The CDR3 protein is CSVEAYSSGTGGYEQYF. The CDR3 nucleotides read TGCAGCGTTGAAGCCTACTCCTCCGGGACAGGGGGGTACGAGCAGTACTTC. The chain combines TRBV29-1 with TRBJ2-7, with 11 bases lining up with TRBD1. Losses at the gene ends were 1 base for V and 4 bases for J; bases not matched to a gene: 12. CDR3 length: 17 residues. From germline, CDR1 is SQVTM and CDR2 ANQGSEA.

This clonotype is termed medium-sized. V is TRBV7-2 and J is TRBJ2-1; TRBD1 matches at 8 bases. CDR1 is SGHTA, CDR2 FQGNSA, per germline. After removal of 0 bases from V and 7 bases from J, the junction contained 5 bases not matched to a gene. CDR3 length equals 15 residues. CDR3 region: CASSLAQGQGNEQFF. CDR3 in DNA: TGTGCCAGCAGCTTAGCTCAAGGACAGGGAAATGAGCAGTTCTTC. Using reference TRBV7-2 and TRBJ2-1 for the parts outside the CDR3, the full variable domain is GAGVSQSPSNKVTEKGKDVELRCDPISGHTALYWYRQSLGQGLEFLIYFQGNSAPDKSGLPSDRFSAERTGGSVSTLTIQRTQQEDSAVYLCASSLAQGQGNEQFFGPGTRLTVL.

This clonotype is labeled as medium-sized (0.01 to 0.1%). V gene TRBV6-1 combines with J gene TRBJ2-7; no clear D gene. V gave up 2 bases and J gave up 5 bases, with 25 bases separating them. CDR1 and CDR2 (germline): MNHNS, SASEGT. CDR3 length: 18 amino acids. This chain's CDR3 is CASSERRLFTRAVDEQYF. The CDR3 nucleotides read TGTGCCAGCAGTGAACGTCGCTTGTTTACACGGGCTGTCGACGAGCAGTACTTC.

This clonotype is deemed medium-sized (0.01 to 0.1%). J is TRBJ2-5 and V is TRBV13; TRBD2 is a possible D gene (6 bases). The germline V and J ends were trimmed by 5 bases and 2 bases, with 12 bases remaining between them. This CDR3 is built from 14 residues. Per germline, CDR1 PRHDT and CDR2 FYEKMQ (reference sequence). CDR3 sequence reads: CASSRSGTQETQYF. CDR3 in DNA: TGTGCCAGCAGCCGCTCGGGGACTCAAGAGACCCAGTACTTC.